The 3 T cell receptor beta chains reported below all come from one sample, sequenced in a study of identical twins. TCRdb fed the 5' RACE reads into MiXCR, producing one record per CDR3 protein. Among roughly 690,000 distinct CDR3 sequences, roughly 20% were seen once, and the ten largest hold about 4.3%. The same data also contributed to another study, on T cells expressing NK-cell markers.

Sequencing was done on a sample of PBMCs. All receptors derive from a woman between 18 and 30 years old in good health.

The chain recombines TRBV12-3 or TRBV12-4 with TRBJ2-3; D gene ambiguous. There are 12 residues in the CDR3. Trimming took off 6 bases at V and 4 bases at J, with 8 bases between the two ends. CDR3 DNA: TGTGCCAGCAGGCTAATATCAGATACGCAGTATTTT. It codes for CASRLISDTQYF.

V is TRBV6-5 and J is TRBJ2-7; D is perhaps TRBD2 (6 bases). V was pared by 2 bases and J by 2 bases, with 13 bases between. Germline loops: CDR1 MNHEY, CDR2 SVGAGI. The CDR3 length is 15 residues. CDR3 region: CASSYGGSGTYEQYF. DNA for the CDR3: TGTGCCAGCAGTTACGGTGGTAGCGGCACCTACGAGCAGTACTTC.

The CDR3 spells CASPRPGSSYNEQFF. Written as DNA, the CDR3 is TGTGCCAGCCCAAGGCCGGGTAGCTCCTACAATGAGCAGTTCTTC. The V call is TRBV7-2, the J call TRBJ2-1, with D uncertain. The CDR3 contains 15 residues. The ends were cut back, 8 bases at V and 0 bases at J, with 14 bases in the middle. The germline CDR1 and CDR2 sequences are SGHTA and FQGNSA.